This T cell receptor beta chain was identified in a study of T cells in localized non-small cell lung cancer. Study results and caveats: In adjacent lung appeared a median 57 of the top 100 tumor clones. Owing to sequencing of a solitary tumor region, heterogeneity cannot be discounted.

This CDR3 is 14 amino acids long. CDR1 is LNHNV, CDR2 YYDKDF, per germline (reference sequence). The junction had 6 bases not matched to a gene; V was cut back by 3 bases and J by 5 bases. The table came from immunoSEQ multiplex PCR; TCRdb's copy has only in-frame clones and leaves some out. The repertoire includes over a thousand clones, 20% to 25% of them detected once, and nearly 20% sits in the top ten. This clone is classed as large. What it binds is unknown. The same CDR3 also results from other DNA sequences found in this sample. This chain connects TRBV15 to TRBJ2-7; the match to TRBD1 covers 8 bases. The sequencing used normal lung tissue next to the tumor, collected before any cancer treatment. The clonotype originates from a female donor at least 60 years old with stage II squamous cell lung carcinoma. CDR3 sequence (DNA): TGTGCCACCAGCAGGGGACAGGAGGGCAACGAGCAGTACTTC. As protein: CATSRGQEGNEQYF.